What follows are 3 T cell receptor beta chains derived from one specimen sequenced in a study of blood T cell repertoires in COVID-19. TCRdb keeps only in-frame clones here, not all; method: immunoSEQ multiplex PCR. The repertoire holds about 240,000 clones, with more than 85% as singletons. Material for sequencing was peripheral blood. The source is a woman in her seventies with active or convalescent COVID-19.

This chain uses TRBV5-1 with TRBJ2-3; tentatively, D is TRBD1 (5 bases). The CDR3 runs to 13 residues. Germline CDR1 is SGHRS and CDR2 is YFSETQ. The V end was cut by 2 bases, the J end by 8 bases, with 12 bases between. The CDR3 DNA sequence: TGCGCCAGCAGCTTTCCAGGGATCGGTACGCAGTATTTT. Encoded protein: CASSFPGIGTQYF.

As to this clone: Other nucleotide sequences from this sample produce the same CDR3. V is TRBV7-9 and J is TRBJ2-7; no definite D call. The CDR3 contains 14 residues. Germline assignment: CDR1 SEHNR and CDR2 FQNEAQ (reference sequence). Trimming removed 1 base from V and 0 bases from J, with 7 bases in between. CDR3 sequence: CASSLGQASYEQYF. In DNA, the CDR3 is TGTGCCAGCAGCTTAGGGCAGGCCTCCTACGAGCAGTACTTC.

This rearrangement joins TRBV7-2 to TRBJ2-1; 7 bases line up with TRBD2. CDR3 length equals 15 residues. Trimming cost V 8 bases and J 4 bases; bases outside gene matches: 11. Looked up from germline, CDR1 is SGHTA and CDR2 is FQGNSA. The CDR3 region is CASERRGLVYNEQFF. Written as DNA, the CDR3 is TGTGCCAGCGAAAGGCGGGGGTTAGTGTACAATGAGCAGTTCTTC.